This T cell receptor beta chain was recovered during a study of OX40 agonist ivuxolimab in advanced cancers. For the study at large: Partial response was recorded in three patients: one hepatocellular carcinoma and two cutaneous melanoma cases.

Sequencing was performed with immunoSEQ multiplex PCR; in TCRdb, only in-frame clones are kept and a portion is missing. This table has about 44,000 clones, 85% to 95% appearing once. As regards this clone: Its antigen is as yet unknown.

The study, taken as a whole, reports: Among T cells, CD8+ cells averaged more expanded clones than CD4+ cells.

Sequenced here: CD4+ or CD8+ T cells sorted from blood, sampled in a trial of the OX40 agonist ivuxolimab. The TCR originated in an adult with an advanced solid tumor such as melanoma, head and neck, liver or kidney cancer.

The CDR3 DNA reads as TGTGCCAGCAGCTCGGAGACTAGCGGGCTCGGGGAGCTGTTTTTT. Translation: CASSSETSGLGELFF. The genes are TRBV7-2 and TRBJ2-2; TRBD2 aligns across 10 bases. J gave up 7 bases and V 4 bases, and 6 bases lay outside the gene matches. Looked up from germline, CDR1 is SGHTA and CDR2 is FQGNSA. There are 15 residues in the CDR3.